This TCR beta chain was identified during a study of CD8 T cells in ankylosing spondylitis. Study-wide results and limits: Earlier reports found some motif variants in synovial fluid and blood in reactive arthritis.

Only a few counts were recorded for this clonotype. Its antigen is not identified. Germline V gene lookup returns CDR1 SGHDT and CDR2 YYEEEE. Deletions cut 4 bases from V and 5 bases from J, with 10 bases between. The CDR3 is 13 amino acids. TCRdb reprocessed the 5' RACE reads with MiXCR, giving one entry per CDR3 protein. The data show around 130,000 distinct CDR3 sequences, roughly 6.6% seen once. The TCR comes from a male donor with ankylosing spondylitis or in good health (not recorded which). Sequencing was done on a sample of blood, either unsorted or a sorted T cell fraction (not recorded which). J is TRBJ1-5 and V is TRBV5-6; a possible D gene is TRBD1 (5 bases). The CDR3 DNA reads TGTGCCAGCAGCATGGGGGGGGATCAGCCCCAGCATTTT. This translates into CASSMGGDQPQHF.